Below, one T cell receptor (beta chain) is given with its context. This clonotype came up many times. Its binding antigen is unknown. Within one base of it there is no much larger clone, and no base qualities were kept. The library came from PCR. The run used an Illumina HiSeq 2500. Molecular barcoding was employed in the preparation of TCR libraries, with unique molecular identifiers being used to normalize TCRbeta repertoire quantification. Using fastp trimming at Q25 and MiXCR clonotype assembly, TCRdb reanalyzed the public sequencing data and kept in-frame beta chains. Identical CDR3 proteins give one entry, which carries the most common genes and DNA. The sample table records some 72,000 distinct CDR3 sequences; roughly 6.6% of these occur just once. The biggest ten clones account for around 2.4% of the sample. These data originate in a study of T-cell reconstitution after alpha-beta-depleted transplantation in children listed by TCRdb under 2016. Regarding the study in general: T-cell immune reconstitution after TCRalphabeta/CD19-depleted allogeneic hematopoietic cell transplantation in children was quantitatively tracked in the study by means of TCR repertoire profiling.

CDR3 length: 15 amino acids, cysteine to phenylalanine. The DNA shown is the 45-base CDR3, in frame from base 1. Trimming at the junction amounts to 4 bases on V and 4 bases on J, and the germline ends lie 14 bases apart. This clonotype was obtained from a human donor who donated a stem cell graft to a child with acute lymphoblastic leukemia. The sequencing here drew on PBMCs from the stem cell graft donor, taken from the stem cell graft. The chain is assembled from TRBV12-3 or TRBV12-4 and TRBJ1-5; TRBD1 is perhaps the D gene, given 5 matching bases. The CDR3 protein sequence reads: CASSSGEGRNQPQHF. The sequenced DNA: TGTGCCAGCAGTTCTGGTGAGGGGCGGAATCAGCCCCAGCATTTT.